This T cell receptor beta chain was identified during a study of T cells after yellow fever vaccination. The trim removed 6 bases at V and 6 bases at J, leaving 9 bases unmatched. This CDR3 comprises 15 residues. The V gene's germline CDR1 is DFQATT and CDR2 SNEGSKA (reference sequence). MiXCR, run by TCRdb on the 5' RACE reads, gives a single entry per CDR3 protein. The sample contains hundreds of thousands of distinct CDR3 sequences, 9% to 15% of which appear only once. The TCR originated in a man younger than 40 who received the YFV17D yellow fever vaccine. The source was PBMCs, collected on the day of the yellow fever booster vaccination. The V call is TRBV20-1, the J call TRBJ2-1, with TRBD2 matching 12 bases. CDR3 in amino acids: CSAPPLAGGLNEQFF. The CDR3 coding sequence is TGCAGTGCCCCACCGCTAGCGGGAGGGCTCAATGAGCAGTTCTTC.